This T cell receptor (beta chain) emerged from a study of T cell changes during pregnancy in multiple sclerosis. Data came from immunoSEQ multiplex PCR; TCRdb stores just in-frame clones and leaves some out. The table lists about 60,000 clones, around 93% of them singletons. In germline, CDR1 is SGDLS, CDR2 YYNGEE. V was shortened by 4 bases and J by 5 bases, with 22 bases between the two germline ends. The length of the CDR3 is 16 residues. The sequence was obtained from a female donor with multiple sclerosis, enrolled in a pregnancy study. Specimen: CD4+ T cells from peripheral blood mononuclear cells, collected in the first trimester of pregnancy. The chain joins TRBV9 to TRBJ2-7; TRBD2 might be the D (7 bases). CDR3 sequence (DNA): TGTGCCAGCAGCCCCCTCGTCCGGGGGGCGTTCAACGAGCAGTACTTC. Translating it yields CASSPLVRGAFNEQYF.